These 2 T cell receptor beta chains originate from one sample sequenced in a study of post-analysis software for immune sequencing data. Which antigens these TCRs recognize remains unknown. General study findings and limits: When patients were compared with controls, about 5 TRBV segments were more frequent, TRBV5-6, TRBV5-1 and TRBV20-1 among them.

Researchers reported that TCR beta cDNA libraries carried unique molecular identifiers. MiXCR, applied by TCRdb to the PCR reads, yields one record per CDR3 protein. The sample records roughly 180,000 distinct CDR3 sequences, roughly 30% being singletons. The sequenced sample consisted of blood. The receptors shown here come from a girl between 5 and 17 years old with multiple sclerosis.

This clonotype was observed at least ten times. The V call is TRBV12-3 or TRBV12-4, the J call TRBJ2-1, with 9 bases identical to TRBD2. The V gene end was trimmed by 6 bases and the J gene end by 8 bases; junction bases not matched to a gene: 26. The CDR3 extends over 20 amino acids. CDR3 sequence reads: CASSRNYAGGPPYNGHEQFF. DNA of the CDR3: TGTGCCAGCAGCCGAAACTACGCGGGAGGGCCGCCGTATAACGGCCATGAGCAGTTCTTC.

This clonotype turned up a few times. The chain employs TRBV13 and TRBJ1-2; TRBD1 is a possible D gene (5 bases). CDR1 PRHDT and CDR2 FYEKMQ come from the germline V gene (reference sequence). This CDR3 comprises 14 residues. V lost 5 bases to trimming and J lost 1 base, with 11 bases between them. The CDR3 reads CASSRGDNNYGYTF. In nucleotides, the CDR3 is TGTGCCAGCAGCAGGGGAGATAATAACTATGGCTACACCTTC.